Described below is a single T cell receptor (beta chain) sequence and its context. Its target is not known. Among all donors, each was a healthy Caucasian. This sample was taken from a study of identical twins. Template switching, a step in the protocol, added a universal primer site, and cDNA carried unique molecular identifiers. MiXCR, run by TCRdb on the 5' RACE reads, gives a single entry per CDR3 protein. Found here are 500,000 to 550,000 distinct CDR3 sequences, about 20% of them singletons; the top ten hold around 0.48%. Study conclusions and caveats: Twin pairs had excess sharing that was weaker in beta out-of-frame sequences.

The same data also went into a second study, on yellow fever vaccine responses in identical twins.

The source of this sequence is a woman aged 18-29 years in good health. The sequenced material came from CD4+ T cells sorted from blood.

CDR3 residues: CASSGGRYGYTF. In nucleotides, the CDR3 is TGTGCCAGCAGTGGGGGAAGATATGGCTACACCTTC. This chain uses TRBV2 with TRBJ1-2, with unresolved D. The CDR3 is 12 residues long. The V and J ends lost 4 bases and 5 bases respectively, with 8 bases between them. The germline CDR1 and CDR2 sequences are SNHLY and FYNNEI.